The T cell receptor beta chain under discussion was sequenced for a study of post-analysis software for immune sequencing data. Study conclusions and caveats: Those with multiple sclerosis, the patient group, showed significantly lower normalized Chao1 diversity than controls. TRBV5-6, TRBV5-1 and TRBV20-1 belonged to a set of about five TRBV segments that were more frequent in patients than controls. When the samples were clustered directly with F measure, those that had been prepared in the same batch showed strong co-clustering.

Each TCR beta cDNA library carried unique molecular identifiers. Input of about 0.9 to 10 million T cells yielded hundreds of thousands of cDNA molecules. Each CDR3 protein is one row after TCRdb ran MiXCR on the PCR reads. The table lists 650,000 to 850,000 distinct CDR3 sequences, 46% of them singletons. Germline V gene data show CDR1 as DFQATT and CDR2 as SNEGSKA (reference sequence). The CDR3 has 13 residues. As regards this clonotype: Its matching antigen is unknown.

The chain couples TRBV20-1 to TRBJ2-1, with D unclear. This sequence originates from a girl between 10 and 17 years old with multiple sclerosis. Sample: blood. CDR3 nucleotides: TGCAGCCGCGGATCGAACTCCTACAATGAGCAGTTCTTC. Protein: CSRGSNSYNEQFF.